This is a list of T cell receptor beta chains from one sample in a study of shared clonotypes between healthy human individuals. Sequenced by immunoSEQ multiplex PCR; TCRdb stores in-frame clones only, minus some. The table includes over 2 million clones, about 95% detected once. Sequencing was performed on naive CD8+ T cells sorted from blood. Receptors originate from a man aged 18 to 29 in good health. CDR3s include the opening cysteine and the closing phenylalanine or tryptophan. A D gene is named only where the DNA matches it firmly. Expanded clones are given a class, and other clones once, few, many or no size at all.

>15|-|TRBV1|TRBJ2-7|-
TGCACCAGCAGCCTTACCGGGACAGCGGACTACGAGCAGTACTTC
CTSSLTGTADYEQYF
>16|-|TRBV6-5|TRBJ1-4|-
TGTGCCAGCAGTTACTTCCCGCTTGGGGGTAATGAAAAACTGTTTTTT
CASSYFPLGGNEKLFF
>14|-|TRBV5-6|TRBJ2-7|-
TGTGCCAGCAGTCACGGGGGGCCCTATTACGAGCAGTACTTC
CASSHGGPYYEQYF
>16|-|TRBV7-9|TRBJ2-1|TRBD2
TGTGCCAGCAGCCCGAGTCTAGCGGGGGGAGACAATGAGCAGTTCTTC
CASSPSLAGGDNEQFF
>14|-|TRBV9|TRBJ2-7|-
TGTACCAGCAGCGTAGGCGGCTCGACCTACGAGCAGTACTTC
CTSSVGGSTYEQYF
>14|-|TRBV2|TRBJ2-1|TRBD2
TGTGCCAGCACAGCGGGAGGGTTATACAATGAGCAGTTCTTC
CASTAGGLYNEQFF
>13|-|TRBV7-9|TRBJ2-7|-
TGTGCCAGCAGCTCGACTAGTAACTACGAGCAGTACTTC
CASSSTSNYEQYF
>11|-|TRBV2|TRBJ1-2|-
TGTGCCAGCAGTGACTTGGCGGGCTACACCTTC
CASSDLAGYTF
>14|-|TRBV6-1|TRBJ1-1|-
TGTGCCAGCAGTGAAGGTTGGGCGAACACTGAAGCTTTCTTT
CASSEGWANTEAFF
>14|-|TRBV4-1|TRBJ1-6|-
TGCGCCAGCAGCCAAGTTTCGGGGTCTTCACCCCTCCACTTT
CASSQVSGSSPLHF
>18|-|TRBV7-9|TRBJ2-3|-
TGTGCCAGCAGCTTAGGATCAGAGGGACGGCTTGTCACAGATACGCAGTATTTT
CASSLGSEGRLVTDTQYF
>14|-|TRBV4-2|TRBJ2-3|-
TGTGCCAGCAGCCAAGATATGAGCGCTGATACGCAGTATTTT
CASSQDMSADTQYF
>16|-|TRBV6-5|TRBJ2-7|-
TGTGCCAGCAGTTATTCCTCCGGCCAGGTAGGCTACGAGCAGTACTTC
CASSYSSGQVGYEQYF
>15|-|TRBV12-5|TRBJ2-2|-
TGTGCTAGTGGCCCAGCCTTCTTGGGGACCGGGGAGCTGTTTTTT
CASGPAFLGTGELFF
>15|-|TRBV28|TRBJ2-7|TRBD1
TGTGCCAGCAGTCCAGACAGGGGAATGACCTACGAGCAGTACTTC
CASSPDRGMTYEQYF
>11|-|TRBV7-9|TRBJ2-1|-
TGTGCCAGCAGCTCCCTCAGTGAGCAGTTCTTC
CASSSLSEQFF
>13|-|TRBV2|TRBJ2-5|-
TGTGCCAGCAGTGAAGGTCTAGAAGAGACCCAGTACTTC
CASSEGLEETQYF
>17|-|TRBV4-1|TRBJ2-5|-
TGCGCCAGCAGCCAAGAGGGGATATGGCGGTTGGGAGAGACCCAGTACTTC
CASSQEGIWRLGETQYF
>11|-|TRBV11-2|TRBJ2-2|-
TGTGCCAGTGCCAATCCCGGAGAGCTGTTTTTT
CASANPGELFF
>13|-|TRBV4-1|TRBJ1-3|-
TGCGCCAGCAGCGAGGTCGGGGGAGACACCATATATTTT
CASSEVGGDTIYF
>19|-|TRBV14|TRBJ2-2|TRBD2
TGTGCCAGCAGCCAAGCTACTAGCGGGGGGCCTTGGGTCACCGGGGAGCTGTTTTTT
CASSQATSGGPWVTGELFF
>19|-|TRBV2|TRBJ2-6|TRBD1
TGTGCCAGCAGCGATTTCCCGGGACAGGCAATCTCTGGGGCCAACGTCCTGACTTTC
CASSDFPGQAISGANVLTF
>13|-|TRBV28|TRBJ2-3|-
TGTGCCAGCACTAATCCATTGGGCGGAGAAGAGTATTTT
CASTNPLGGEEYF
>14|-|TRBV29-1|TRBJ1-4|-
TGCAGCGATGCTAGTAGGGGACGGGTTGAAAAACTGTTTTTT
CSDASRGRVEKLFF
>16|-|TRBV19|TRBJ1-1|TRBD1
TGTGCCAGTAGTACAAACCGACAGGGCTGGGGCACTGAAGCTTTCTTT
CASSTNRQGWGTEAFF
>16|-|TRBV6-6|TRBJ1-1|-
TGTGCCAGCAGTTACAACCGGGACACCATGAACACTGAAGCTTTCTTT
CASSYNRDTMNTEAFF
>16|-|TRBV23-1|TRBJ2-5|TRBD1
TGCGCCAGCAGTCCCTATGACAGGGCCAATCAAGAGACCCAGTACTTC
CASSPYDRANQETQYF
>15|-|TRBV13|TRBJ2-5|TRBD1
TGTGCCAGCAGCTTTCGGGCAGGGGGACAAGAGACCCAGTACTTC
CASSFRAGGQETQYF
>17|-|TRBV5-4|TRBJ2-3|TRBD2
TGTGCCAGCAGCGCCTGGGTAGCGGGGGCTAGCACAGATACGCAGTATTTT
CASSAWVAGASTDTQYF
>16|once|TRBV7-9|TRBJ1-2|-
TGTGCCAGCAGCCGAAGCAGGGGTGGGGATTGGAACGGCTACACCTTC
CASSRSRGGDWNGYTF
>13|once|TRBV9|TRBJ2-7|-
TGTGCCAGCAGCGTAAATCTTGGGTTCGAGCAGTACTTC
CASSVNLGFEQYF
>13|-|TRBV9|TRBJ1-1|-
TGTGCCAGCAGCGCGGGAGGAAACACTGAAGCTTTCTTT
CASSAGGNTEAFF
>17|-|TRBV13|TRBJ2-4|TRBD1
TGTGCCAGCAGCTTAGGCTTGCGACGGGACAGCAAAAACATTCAGTACTTC
CASSLGLRRDSKNIQYF
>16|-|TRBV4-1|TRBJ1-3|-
TGCGCCAGCAGCCAAGACGGGGGAACCTCTGGAAACACCATATATTTT
CASSQDGGTSGNTIYF
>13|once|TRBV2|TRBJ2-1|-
TGTGCCAGCAGTGTATCAACGGGCAATGAGCAGTTCTTC
CASSVSTGNEQFF
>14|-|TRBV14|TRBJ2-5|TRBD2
TGTGCCAGCAGCCAAGTAATTAGCGGGGAGACCCAGTACTTC
CASSQVISGETQYF
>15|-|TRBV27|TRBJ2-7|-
TGTGCCAGCAGTTTATCGGCCCAGGGCCCCTACGAGCAGTACTTC
CASSLSAQGPYEQYF
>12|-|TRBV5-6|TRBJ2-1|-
TGTGCCAGCAGCTATTTCTACAATGAGCAGTTCTTC
CASSYFYNEQFF
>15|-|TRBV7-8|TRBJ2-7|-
TGTGCCAGCAGCCTCCCCGGTGGGGTCGTAGACGAGCAGTACTTC
CASSLPGGVVDEQYF
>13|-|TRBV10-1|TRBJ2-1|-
TGCGCCAGCAGCTCCCCAGGGAATAATGAGCAGTTCTTC
CASSSPGNNEQFF
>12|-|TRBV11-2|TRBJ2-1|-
TGTGCCAGCAGCTTAGAACGGGGGTTTCAGTTCTTC
CASSLERGFQFF